These 2 T cell receptor beta chains share one sample of origin, sequenced in a study of shared T cell receptors in the human thymus. Measured with immunoSEQ multiplex PCR; TCRdb has only the in-frame clones, and not every one. In the table there are 540,000 or so clones, 75% to 80% of which are singletons. The data were also submitted as part of a second study, on human thymus T cells.

Sequenced sample: thymocytes. These receptors came from a boy under two years old with a congenital heart defect.

V gene TRBV4-3 combines with J gene TRBJ2-5, with D possibly matching TRBD1 (6 bases). Germline CDR1 is LGHNA and CDR2 is YSLEER. The germline V and J ends were trimmed by 0 bases and 7 bases, with 9 bases remaining between them. The CDR3 has 13 residues. CDR3 protein: CASSQDPGVTQYF. CDR3 bases: TGCGCCAGCAGCCAAGATCCAGGGGTGACCCAGTACTTC.

The chain couples TRBV15 to TRBJ1-1; D is unresolved. The V end was cut by 3 bases, the J end by 1 base, with 6 bases between. Germline V gene lookup returns CDR1 LNHNV and CDR2 YYDKDF (reference sequence). This CDR3 has 13 amino acids. This chain's CDR3 is CATSSDKNTEAFF. The CDR3 DNA sequence: TGTGCCACCAGCAGTGACAAGAACACTGAAGCTTTCTTT.